This T cell receptor beta chain was sequenced for a study of CD8+ T cells in alopecia areata. Study-wide findings and caveats: Relative to normal scalp, lesional scalp, especially alopecia totalis/universalis, showed higher clonality. Both scalp clonality and the expanded CD8+ clones among the top 100 showed a significant decrease with tofacitinib.

Indicated treatment: oral pan-JAK inhibitor, 5-10 mg twice daily. Worth noting for this clone: Antigen unknown.

After isolation, RNA underwent reverse transcription to generate cDNA as the sequencing template. Clones were read by immunoSEQ multiplex PCR, and TCRdb kept only the in-frame ones, dropping some. This sample carries fewer than 250,000 clones, roughly 60% of them seen once, and the ten largest clones take 0.85% to 1.3%. Sequenced material: CD4+ T cells sorted from blood, taken at week 24, from a patient treated with tofacitinib. The source is a human donor with alopecia areata.

The CDR3 region is CASSPDRVVTDTQYF. CDR3 coding DNA: TGCGCCAGCAGCCCCGACAGGGTGGTCACAGATACGCAGTATTTT. The genes are TRBV5-1 and TRBJ2-3; 7 bases align to TRBD1. The CDR3 length is 15 residues. Germline assignment: CDR1 SGHRS and CDR2 YFSETQ. V trimming: 4 bases; J trimming: 2 bases; junction bases outside the gene matches: 7.